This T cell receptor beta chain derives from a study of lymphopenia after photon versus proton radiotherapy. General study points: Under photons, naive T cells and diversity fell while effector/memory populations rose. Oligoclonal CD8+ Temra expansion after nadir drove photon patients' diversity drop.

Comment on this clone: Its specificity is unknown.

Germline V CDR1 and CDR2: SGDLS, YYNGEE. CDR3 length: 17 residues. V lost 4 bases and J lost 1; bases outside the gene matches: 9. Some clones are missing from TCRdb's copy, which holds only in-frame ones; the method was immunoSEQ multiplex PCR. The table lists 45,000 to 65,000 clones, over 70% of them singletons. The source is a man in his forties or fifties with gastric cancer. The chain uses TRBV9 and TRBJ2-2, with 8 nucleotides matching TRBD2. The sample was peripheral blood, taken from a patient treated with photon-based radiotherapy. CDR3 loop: CASSPRGGLENTGELFF. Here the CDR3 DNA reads TGTGCCAGCAGCCCGAGAGGGGGACTAGAGAACACCGGGGAGCTGTTTTTT.